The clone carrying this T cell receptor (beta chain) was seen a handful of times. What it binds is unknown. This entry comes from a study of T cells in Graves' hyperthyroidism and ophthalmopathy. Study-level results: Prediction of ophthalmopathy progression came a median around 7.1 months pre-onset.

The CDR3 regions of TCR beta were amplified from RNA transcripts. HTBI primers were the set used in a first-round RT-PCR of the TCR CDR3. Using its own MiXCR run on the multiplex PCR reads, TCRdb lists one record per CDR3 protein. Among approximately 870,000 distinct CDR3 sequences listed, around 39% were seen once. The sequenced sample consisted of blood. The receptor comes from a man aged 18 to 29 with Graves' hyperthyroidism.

In DNA form, the CDR3 reads TGCGCCAGCAGCCAAGACGTAGGCCCAGGGGATCTCCAAGAGACCCAGTACTTC. This translates into CASSQDVGPGDLQETQYF. V and J are TRBV4-1 and TRBJ2-5, with D possibly TRBD1 on 6 matching bases. Trimming stripped 0 bases from V and 1 base from J, with 18 bases between. The CDR3 is 18 amino acids. Germline V gives CDR1 MGHRA, CDR2 YSYEKL.